A selection of T cell receptor beta chains follows, all from one sample in a study of breast tumors, draining lymph nodes, adjacent tissues. Via MiXCR, TCRdb re-called the multiplex PCR reads, giving one row per CDR3 protein. The data contain about 19,000 distinct CDR3 sequences, about 40% of them seen just once; the ten biggest clones take up approximately 20%. The sample consisted of breast tumor tissue. The source is a female donor with breast cancer. Some clones in this sample may be carry-over from other donors' samples. The CDR3 runs from the conserved cysteine through the conserved F or W. Fields, in order: V gene, J gene, clone size, D gene, CDR3 protein, CDR3 DNA. D genes are given only for firm matches. Size tells how often a clone was seen (once, few, many) or the class of an expanded clone, and some rows leave it out.

V: TRBV11-2
J: TRBJ2-7
size: NA
D: NA
CDR3: CASSLGGSHEQYF
DNA: TGTGCCAGCAGCTTAGGGGGGTCCCACGAGCAGTACTTC

V: TRBV7-3
J: TRBJ2-1
size: NA
D: TRBD1
CDR3: CASSLRQGAYNEQPF
DNA: TGTGCCAGCAGCTTACGTCAGGGGGCCTACAATGAGCAGCCCTTC

V: TRBV18
J: TRBJ2-1
size: NA
D: NA
CDR3: CASSQDRAGEGSGEQFF
DNA: TGTGCCAGCTCACAAGACCGGGCCGGTGAAGGGAGCGGGGAGCAGTTCTTC

V: TRBV9
J: TRBJ2-3
size: NA
D: NA
CDR3: CASSVPDGGTDTQYF
DNA: TGTGCCAGCAGCGTACCTGACGGGGGCACAGATACGCAGTATTTT

V: TRBV12-3/TRBV12-4
J: TRBJ1-3
size: NA
D: NA
CDR3: CASSLAGGAGNTIYF
DNA: TGTGCCAGCAGTTTAGCAGGTGGTGCTGGAAACACCATATATTTT

V: TRBV7-9
J: TRBJ2-3
size: NA
D: TRBD2
CDR3: CASSAGLAGAADTQYF
DNA: TGTGCCAGCAGTGCGGGGCTAGCGGGAGCGGCTGATACGCAGTATTTT

V: TRBV10-2
J: TRBJ1-5
size: many
D: NA
CDR3: CASSESGVNQPQHF
DNA: TGCGCCAGCAGTGAGTCGGGGGTCAATCAGCCCCAGCATTTT

V: TRBV11-2
J: TRBJ2-5
size: NA
D: TRBD2
CDR3: CASSLVGSGLAGQETQYF
DNA: TGTGCCAGCAGCTTAGTCGGGAGTGGGCTAGCGGGACAAGAGACCCAGTACTTC

V: TRBV4-3
J: TRBJ2-1
size: many
D: TRBD2
CDR3: CASSQDSPSGRAKEQFF
DNA: TGCGCCAGCAGCCAAGATAGTCCCAGCGGGAGGGCGAAAGAGCAGTTCTTC

V: TRBV9
J: TRBJ2-2
size: NA
D: NA
CDR3: CASSVWGTGELFF
DNA: TGTGCCAGCAGCGTTTGGGGCACCGGGGAGCTGTTTTTT

V: TRBV6-1
J: TRBJ2-5
size: many
D: NA
CDR3: CASSGDWGETQYF
DNA: TGTGCCAGCAGTGGCGACTGGGGAGAGACCCAGTACTTC

V: TRBV20-1
J: TRBJ2-7
size: NA
D: TRBD2
CDR3: CSADNGGRPSYEQYF
DNA: TGCAGTGCAGACAACGGCGGGAGGCCATCTTACGAGCAGTACTTC

V: TRBV6-1
J: TRBJ2-1
size: many
D: NA
CDR3: CASLKRMGYNEQFF
DNA: TGTGCCAGCCTAAAGCGGATGGGGTACAATGAGCAGTTCTTC

V: TRBV6-2/TRBV6-3
J: TRBJ2-1
size: many
D: NA
CDR3: CASSYRGSRYNEQFF
DNA: TGTGCCAGCAGTTACAGAGGGAGTAGGTACAATGAGCAGTTCTTC

V: TRBV6-6
J: TRBJ2-7
size: many
D: TRBD2
CDR3: CASSYWREAVEQYF
DNA: TGTGCCAGCAGTTACTGGCGGGAGGCGGTAGAGCAGTACTTC

V: TRBV7-2
J: TRBJ2-5
size: medium-sized
D: NA
CDR3: CASSPDSQETQYF
DNA: TGTGCCAGCAGCCCGGACAGCCAAGAGACCCAGTACTTC

V: TRBV5-6
J: TRBJ2-5
size: many
D: TRBD2
CDR3: CASSSRTSGYQETQYF
DNA: TGTGCCAGCAGTTCCCGGACTAGCGGGTACCAAGAGACCCAGTACTTC

V: TRBV25-1
J: TRBJ1-4
size: large
D: NA
CDR3: CASSEGTSGEEKLFF
DNA: TGTGCCAGCAGTGAGGGGACATCGGGGGAGGAAAAACTGTTTTTT

V: TRBV11-2
J: TRBJ2-7
size: NA
D: TRBD2
CDR3: CASSSPAGPYEQYF
DNA: TGTGCCAGCAGCTCACCAGCGGGACCCTACGAGCAGTACTTC

V: TRBV6-5
J: TRBJ1-5
size: NA
D: NA
CDR3: CASSHRDGYEHF
DNA: TGTGCCAGCAGTCACAGGGACGGATACGAGCATTTT

V: TRBV7-2
J: TRBJ1-1
size: many
D: NA
CDR3: CASTSLGGGLAEAFF
DNA: TGTGCCAGCACCTCCTTGGGGGGTGGGTTGGCTGAAGCTTTCTTT

V: TRBV4-2
J: TRBJ2-7
size: NA
D: NA
CDR3: CASSQDCGASGEQRF
DNA: TGTGCCAGCAGCCAAGACTGTGGGGCGTCCGGCGAGCAGCGCTTC

V: TRBV2
J: TRBJ1-2
size: medium-sized
D: NA
CDR3: CASSDETGSNYGYTF
DNA: TGTGCCAGCAGTGATGAGACAGGTTCTAACTATGGCTACACCTTC

V: TRBV28
J: TRBJ1-5
size: many
D: NA
CDR3: CASSLKGAYNQPQHF
DNA: TGTGCCAGCAGTTTAAAGGGAGCCTACAATCAGCCCCAGCATTTT